This TCR beta chain was obtained from a study of T cells after yellow fever vaccination. General study points: Once the booster was given, most primary-vaccination clones reappeared, at roughly 96% for CD4 and approximately 88% for CD8.

A note on this clonotype: The antigen remains undetermined.

Germline values: CDR1 MNHEY, CDR2 SVGEGT. The J segment lost 4 bases and the V segment lost 5 bases, leaving 10 bases of the junction unmatched. CDR3 length: 15 amino acids. A universal primer site and UMIs were added as TCR cDNA was made by 5'RACE template switching. TCRdb re-called the 5' RACE reads through MiXCR, storing one row per CDR3 protein. The sample records 360,000 or so distinct CDR3 sequences, roughly 11% being singletons. The sequence was collected from a man aged 18-30 years who received the YFV17D yellow fever vaccine. Material: PBMCs, obtained on the day of the first yellow fever vaccination. This rearrangement joins TRBV6-2 or TRBV6-3 to TRBJ2-5, with 7 bases aligning to TRBD2. The CDR3 DNA sequence: TGTGCCAGCAGTCCCTACCGGGACTACCCAGAGACCCAGTACTTC. Amino acid sequence: CASSPYRDYPETQYF.